This TCR beta chain is from a study of CXCR3-negative and CXCR3-positive naive CD8 T cells. Germline values: CDR1 SGHNT, CDR2 YYREEE (reference sequence). The length of the CDR3 is 16 residues. By phenotype, naive CD8+ T cells were CD45RO-CCR7+CD27+CD95-. Study observations and caveats: Relative to CXCR3-negative naive cells, CXCR3-positive naive cells had more hydrophobic TRB CDR3s.

On this clonotype: Its specificity is not known.

UMI labels and 5' RACE were used to prepare the TRB cDNA libraries. TCRdb reprocessed the 5' RACE reads and stores each CDR3 protein as one record, lacking DNA. This table lists around 61,000 distinct CDR3 sequences. The chain employs TRBV5-4 and TRBJ1-1. The clonotype originates from a human donor in good health. Some clones in this sample may be carry-over from other donors' samples. Sequenced input: naive CXCR3+ CD8+ T cells from blood. The subset was: CD45RO-CCR7+CD27+CD95- naive CD8+ T cells expressing CXCR3 (TNR3+). The CDR3 loop reads CANEPREDSHGTEAFF.